The T cell receptor beta chain under discussion was sequenced for a study of shared clonotypes between healthy human individuals. With regard to this clone: Its specificity is unknown.

The CDR3 sequence is 15 residues long. CDR1 and CDR2 from the germline V gene are SQVTM and ANQGSEA. The V and J ends lost 7 bases and 2 bases respectively, with 20 bases between them. At a deep level, the assay was run. Sorted-subset replicate PCRs used about 190 ng of genomic DNA. This amount corresponded to 30,000 to 35,000 T cell genomes. Data came from immunoSEQ multiplex PCR; TCRdb stores just in-frame clones and leaves some out. The profile shows 2.3 million or so clones, roughly 93% of them singletons. Study findings and constraints: Sampling covered blood only; tissue repertoires likely differ.

The chain carries TRBV29-1 and TRBJ1-2; D perhaps matches TRBD1 (6 bases). What was sequenced was naive CD4+ T cells from PBMCs. Noted subset: CD45RA+ positively selected. This receptor was identified in a man between 18 and 29 years old in good health. Some clones in this sample may be carry-over from other donors' samples. The CDR3 loop is CSGSVGGLENYGYTF. DNA for the CDR3: TGCAGCGGATCGGTAGGGGGGTTAGAAAACTATGGCTACACCTTC. Full variable domain (missing parts from reference TRBV29-1 and TRBJ1-2): SAVISQKPSRDICQRGTSLTIQCQVDSQVTMMFWYRQQPGQSLTLIATANQGSEATYESGFVIDKFPISRPNLTFSTLTVSNMSPEDSSIYLCSGSVGGLENYGYTFGSGTRLTVV.